The present entry profiles one TCR beta chain with its context. The sample comes from a study of identical twins. A universal primer site came from template switching; cDNA carried unique molecular identifiers. TCRdb reprocessed the 5' RACE reads via MiXCR and lists one record per CDR3 protein. Of over 500,000 distinct CDR3 sequences detected, about 20% appear once; the ten largest clones hold roughly 0.9%. CDR1 is SGHVS, CDR2 FNYEAQ, per germline. The CDR3 is 17 residues long. Trimming at V came to 6 bases and at J to 0 bases, leaving 8 bases not matched to a gene. These data are also associated with another study on T cells expressing NK-cell markers. That source notes: Several of the experiments relied on an anti-gamma-delta TCR antibody so that only alpha-beta TCR T cells were sorted.

Material for sequencing was CD4+ T cells sorted from blood. The receptor was isolated from a young woman in good health. The rearrangement uses TRBV7-6 and TRBJ2-3; TRBD2 aligns across 11 bases. For the CDR3, the DNA is TGTGCCAGCAGTCGCGTCGGGACTAGCGGCAGCACAGATACGCAGTATTTT. Its protein is CASSRVGTSGSTDTQYF. Supplemented by reference TRBV7-6 and TRBJ2-3, the full variable domain reads GAGVSQSPRYKVTKRGQDVALRCDPISGHVSLYWYRQALGQGPEFLTYFNYEAQQDKSGLPNDRFSAERPEGSISTLTIQRTEQRDSAMYRCASSRVGTSGSTDTQYFGPGTRLTVL.